The following is a TCR beta chain sequence with its context. This sample was taken from a study of naive and memory T cell subsets. V was pared by 0 bases and J by 6 bases, with 11 bases between. CDR3 size: 14 residues. The germline CDR1 and CDR2 sequences are ENHRY and SYGVKD. An equimolar mix of two oligonucleotides served as the beta constant-region primer for TRBC1 and TRBC2. The ligated cDNA underwent four PCR rounds using SP2 and nested alpha and beta constant-region primers. Each CDR3 protein gets one entry after TCRdb re-called the UMI-ligation and nested PCR reads with MiXCR. The data show over 65,000 distinct CDR3 sequences, with roughly 9.2% seen just once and less than 1.5% held by the top ten.

The specimen was naive CD8+ T cells from blood. The chain combines TRBV10-3 with TRBJ1-2, with D unresolved. This TCR came from a human donor in good health. CDR3: CAISESSRRDGYTF. CDR3 bases: TGTGCCATCAGTGAGTCGTCCCGTCGGGATGGCTACACCTTC.